Sequencing of this T cell receptor beta chain was carried out in a study of monozygotic twins with inflammatory bowel disease. General observations from the study: Different subtypes (of T cells) could not be told apart from one another. Twins with IBD had fewer clonotypes in common with others than healthy twins, particularly during disease activity.

TCRdb reprocessed the 5' RACE reads and reports one entry per CDR3 protein, with no DNA. Here the sample table reports some 400,000 distinct CDR3 sequences. As for this clonotype: Its antigen is unknown.

The sample comprised blood. The clonotype originates from a human donor with ulcerative colitis or Crohn's disease, or a healthy co-twin of an affected twin (not recorded which).

CDR3 sequence reads: CATSRDKRETSRETQYF. The rearrangement joins TRBV15 to TRBJ2-5; TCRdb designates TRBD2, a call that cannot be tested without DNA. The CDR3 is 17 residues long. Germline lookup yields CDR1 LNHNV and CDR2 YYDKDF (reference sequence).